The next 7 T cell receptor beta chains were all read from a single sample in a study of blood T cell repertoires in COVID-19. The repertoire was sequenced with immunoSEQ multiplex PCR; TCRdb's copy has only in-frame clones and lacks some. The repertoire holds about 210,000 clones, with roughly nine tenths as singletons. The sequenced sample consisted of peripheral blood. All receptors come from a man aged 25 to 40 with acute or convalescent COVID-19.

The rearrangement uses TRBV13 and TRBJ1-1, with D maybe TRBD1 (5 bases). Germline CDR1 reads PRHDT; CDR2 reads FYEKMQ (reference sequence). This CDR3 has 15 residues. Trimming pared 5 bases from V and 0 bases from J, leaving 13 bases between. CDR3: CASSSVGGLNTEAFF. The CDR3 region has the DNA TGTGCCAGCAGCAGCGTGGGGGGTTTGAACACTGAAGCTTTCTTT.

The chain carries TRBV6-1 and TRBJ2-5; 8 positions agree with TRBD2. Per the germline V gene, CDR1 is MNHNS and CDR2 is SASEGT. The CDR3 has 14 residues. Unmatched junction bases numbered 6, after V lost 3 bases and J lost 6 bases. CDR3 coding DNA: TGTGCCAGCAGTGAGTCGGGAGGGGGGAAGACCCAGTACTTC. Residues: CASSESGGGKTQYF.

The chain recombines TRBV28 with TRBJ2-3, with TRBD2 as a possible D gene (7 bases). V was cut by 2 bases and J by 5 bases, with 14 bases left in between. This CDR3 region has 15 residues. Germline lookup yields CDR1 MDHEN and CDR2 SYDVKM. The CDR3 coding sequence is TGTGCCAGCAGTTTAGCGGGGGCCGCGGGAGATACGCAGTATTTT. It yields the protein CASSLAGAAGDTQYF.

The CDR3 loop reads CASSIGLGSWGSDEQFF. For the CDR3, the DNA is TGTGCCAGTAGTATAGGCCTCGGGAGTTGGGGATCGGATGAGCAGTTCTTC. The rearrangement links TRBV19 to TRBJ2-1, with D perhaps TRBD2 (6 bases). The ends were cut back, 1 base at V and 8 bases at J, with 21 bases in the middle. Germline CDR1 LNHDA, CDR2 SQIVND (reference sequence). The CDR3 runs to 17 residues.

The J gene is TRBJ2-3, the V gene TRBV27; 7 bases line up with TRBD2. This CDR3 is built from 15 residues. The V and J ends lost 2 bases and 0 bases, in that order; junction bases with no gene match: 2. CDR1 is MNHEY and CDR2 is SMNVEV in the germline V gene (reference sequence). The CDR3 DNA is TGTGCCAGCAGTTTACTAGCGGCTAGCACAGATACGCAGTATTTT. It translates to CASSLLAASTDTQYF.

Concerning this clone itself: Additional DNA sequences in this sample encode the identical CDR3. CDR3 nucleotide sequence: TGTGCCAGCAGCTTAGGGGACAGGGGTGAAGCTTTCTTT. This gives the protein CASSLGDRGEAFF. The rearrangement uses TRBV11-2 and TRBJ1-1; 10 nucleotides agree with TRBD1. V lost 1 base and J lost 7; bases outside the gene matches: 0. Looked up from germline, CDR1 is SGHAT and CDR2 is FQNNGV. The CDR3 extends over 13 amino acids.

This rearrangement joins TRBV10-2 to TRBJ2-2; TRBD2 agrees at 11 bases. J gave up 5 bases and V 5 bases, and 4 bases lay outside the gene matches. The CDR3 extends over 15 amino acids. The germline CDR1 and CDR2 sequences are WSHSY and SAAADI. The DNA of the CDR3 is TGCGCCAGCAGTATTACTAGCGGGGGAACCGGGGAGCTGTTTTTT. Protein: CASSITSGGTGELFF.